This TCR beta chain comes out of a study of shared clonotypes between healthy human individuals. Study conclusions and caveats: The study's rarefaction showed incomplete sorted-subset sequencing despite large depth.

Assay: immunoSEQ multiplex PCR; the TCRdb copy retains only in-frame clones and omits some. In the table there are under 1,100,000 clones, more than 65% of which are singletons. A note on this clone: Its target is not known.

This CDR3 region has 13 residues. Trimming pared 5 bases from V and 3 bases from J, leaving 9 bases between. The germline gives CDR1 MNHEY, CDR2 SVGAGI. This sequence joins TRBV6-5 and TRBJ2-3, with D perhaps being TRBD1 or TRBD2 (5 bases each). The sequenced sample was memory CD4+ T cells sorted from blood. Subset reported: CD45RA-negative fraction. The receptor was derived from a man in his late teens or twenties in good health. In DNA, the CDR3 is TGTGCCAGCAGTCAGGGACGGACAGATACGCAGTATTTT. Amino acid sequence: CASSQGRTDTQYF.